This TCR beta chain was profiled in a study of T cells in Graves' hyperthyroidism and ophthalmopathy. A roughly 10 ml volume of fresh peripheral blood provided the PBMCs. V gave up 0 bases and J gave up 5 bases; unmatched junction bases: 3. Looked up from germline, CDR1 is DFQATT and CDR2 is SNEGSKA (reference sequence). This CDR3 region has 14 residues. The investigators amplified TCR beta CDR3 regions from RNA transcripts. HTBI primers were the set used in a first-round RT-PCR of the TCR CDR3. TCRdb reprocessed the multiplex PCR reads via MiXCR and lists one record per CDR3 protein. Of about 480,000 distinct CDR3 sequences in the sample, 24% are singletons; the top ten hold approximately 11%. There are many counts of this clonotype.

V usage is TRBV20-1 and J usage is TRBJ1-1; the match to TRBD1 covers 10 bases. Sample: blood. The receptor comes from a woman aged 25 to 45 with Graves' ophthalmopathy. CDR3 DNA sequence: TGCAGTGCTAGAGATGGGACAGGGGAGACTGAAGCTTTCTTT. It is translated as CSARDGTGETEAFF.